This entry lists 22 T cell receptor beta chains sequenced from one sample in a study of T cells in narcolepsy. TCRdb's copy holds only in-frame clones and misses some; the assay was immunoSEQ multiplex PCR. Here the sample spans approximately 35,000 clones, 81% being singletons. The sample taken for sequencing was memory (CD45RA-) CD4+ T cells from blood. Receptor source: a human donor in good health.

The chain has TRBV2 and TRBJ1-5; TRBD1 might be the D (5 bases). The CDR3 is 16 amino acids. Germline CDR1 and CDR2: SNHLY and FYNNEI. V was shortened by 5 bases and J by 4 bases, with 18 bases between the two germline ends. CDR3 nucleotide sequence: TGTGCCAGCAGTTATTCCGGGACGGAGATTAATCAGCCCCAGCATTTT. It is translated as CASSYSGTEINQPQHF.

The J gene is TRBJ1-2, the V gene TRBV14; tentatively, D is TRBD1 (6 bases). CDR1 is SGHDN and CDR2 is FVKESK in the germline V gene. This CDR3 has 13 residues. Trimming left V 0 bases short and J 8 bases short, with 10 bases between. For the CDR3, the DNA is TGTGCCAGCAGCCAAGATCGGGGGCCAGGCTACACCTTC. Translating gives CASSQDRGPGYTF.

The chain recombines TRBV18 with TRBJ1-2; 10 nucleotides match TRBD1. CDR3 length: 14 residues. CDR1 is KGHSH, CDR2 LQKENI, per germline. V lost 7 bases to trimming and J lost 4 bases; unmatched junction nucleotides: 6. The DNA of the CDR3 is TGTGCCAGCTACCCGGGACAGGGGATCTATGGCTACACCTTC. This sequence encodes CASYPGQGIYGYTF.

Only a few counts were recorded for this clone. The chain combines TRBV9 with TRBJ2-7; TRBD1 is a possible D gene (6 bases). Germline CDR1 and CDR2: SGDLS and YYNGEE. The CDR3 covers 13 residues. V was cut by 3 bases and J by 3 bases, with 10 bases left in between. CDR3 sequence: CASSGGQGYEQYF. The DNA for the CDR3 is TGTGCCAGCAGCGGGGGGCAGGGCTACGAGCAGTACTTC. The entire variable domain, with the rest obtained from reference TRBV9 and TRBJ2-7, is as follows: DSGVTQTPKHLITATGQRVTLRCSPRSGDLSVYWYQQSLDQGLQFLIQYYNGEERAKGNILERFSAQQFPDLHSELNLSSLELGDSALYFCASSGGQGYEQYFGPGTRLTVT.

This clone was recorded a few times. The V and J genes are TRBV6-5 and TRBJ1-4; TRBD1 matches at 8 bases. CDR1 is MNHEY and CDR2 is SVGAGI in the germline V gene. With V trimmed by 5 bases and J by 7 bases, 6 bases remained unmatched. The length of the CDR3 is 14 residues. The CDR3 spells CASSEQTGGEKLFF. The CDR3 DNA is TGTGCCAGCAGTGAGCAAACAGGGGGTGAAAAACTGTTTTTT.

J is TRBJ1-2 and V is TRBV5-1, with TRBD1 identical over 10 bases. The germline V gene has CDR1 SGHRS and CDR2 YFSETQ. The CDR3 is 16 amino acids. Trimming cost V 1 base and J 6 bases; bases outside gene matches: 9. The CDR3 loop reads CASSLNPGQGRDGYTF. The DNA for the CDR3 is TGCGCCAGCAGCTTGAATCCGGGACAGGGGCGAGATGGCTACACCTTC.

The rearrangement links TRBV30 to TRBJ2-6; TRBD2 aligns across 12 bases. In germline, CDR1 is GTSNPN, CDR2 SVGIG (reference sequence). CDR3 length: 17 amino acids. Trimming removed 6 bases from V and 4 bases from J; junction bases left unmatched: 10. This CDR3 reads CACETSGSVVGANVLTF. In DNA, the CDR3 is TGTGCCTGTGAGACTAGCGGGAGCGTCGTGGGGGCCAACGTCCTGACTTTC.

As DNA, the CDR3 is TGTGCCAGCAGTCGTGACGGGAGCTCTGGAAACACCATATATTTT. Translation: CASSRDGSSGNTIYF. This sequence joins TRBV7-2 and TRBJ1-3; D gene uncertain. This CDR3 spans 15 amino acids. Germline loops: CDR1 SGHTA, CDR2 FQGNSA. V was trimmed by 6 bases and J by 0 bases, leaving 12 bases between them.

With regard to this clone: At the DNA level, this CDR3 is encoded by other sequences in the same sample as well. V is TRBV6-1 and J is TRBJ1-4; 10 positions agree with TRBD1. The germline V gene has CDR1 MNHNS and CDR2 SASEGT. V dropped 6 bases and J dropped 8; count of bases not matched to a gene: 3. The CDR3 runs 13 residues. The CDR3 loop is CASSRDRGEKLFF. In DNA, the CDR3 is TGTGCCAGCAGCCGGGACAGGGGAGAAAAACTGTTTTTT.

This chain links TRBV7-6 with TRBJ2-1; tentative D call: TRBD1 (5 bases). With 5 bases removed from V and 0 bases from J, the gap between germline ends came to 11 bases. Germline CDR1 SGHVS, CDR2 FNYEAQ. This CDR3 has 15 residues. The chain's CDR3 is CASSLDILSYNEQFF. CDR3 in DNA: TGTGCCAGCAGCCTGGACATCCTCTCCTACAATGAGCAGTTCTTC.

In its sample, this clone was seen a few times. This chain connects TRBV6-6 to TRBJ2-7; D gene unclear. Germline V gene data show CDR1 as MNHNY and CDR2 as SVGAGI (reference sequence). V was shortened by 4 bases and J by 3 bases, with 4 bases between the two germline ends. The CDR3 runs to 11 residues. CDR3 sequence: CASSSIYEQYF. The CDR3 bases are TGTGCCAGCAGTTCTATCTACGAGCAGTACTTC.

This chain connects TRBV29-1 to TRBJ2-1; no definite D call. With 0 bases removed from V and 16 bases from J, the gap between germline ends came to 16 bases. CDR1 is SQVTM and CDR2 is ANQGSEA in the germline V gene. The length of the CDR3 is 12 residues. The CDR3 DNA reads TGCAGCGTTGAAGATAAAACACTGTTTAGATTCTTC. Translation: CSVEDKTLFRFF.

This clone was observed once. The chain joins TRBV6-6 to TRBJ2-3; 9 bases align to TRBD1. Trimming took 10 bases from V and 1 from J; bases not matched to a gene: 12. Germline values: CDR1 MNHNY, CDR2 SVGAGI (reference sequence). CDR3 length: 16 amino acids. CDR3 amino acids: CATQANRGLRTDTQYF. CDR3 nucleotide sequence: TGTGCCACCCAGGCGAACAGGGGGCTTCGCACAGATACGCAGTATTTT.

Remarks on this clone: Distinct nucleotide sequences in the sample also encode this CDR3. The V call is TRBV18, the J call TRBJ2-5; no reliable D call. Trimming cost V 3 bases and J 2 bases, with 4 bases left between them. The length of the CDR3 is 12 residues. Germline-derived CDR1 and CDR2 are KGHSH and LQKENI. The CDR3 sequence is CASSPGQETQYF. The CDR3 nucleotides are TGTGCCAGCTCACCGGGGCAAGAGACCCAGTACTTC.

The rearrangement links TRBV9 to TRBJ1-2; 7 bases agree with TRBD1. V dropped 0 bases and J dropped 4; count of bases not matched to a gene: 6. The CDR3 runs 15 residues. Germline-derived CDR1 and CDR2 are SGDLS and YYNGEE. The CDR3 loop is CASSVEVDRVYGYTF. In DNA, the CDR3 is TGTGCCAGCAGCGTAGAAGTCGACAGGGTCTATGGCTACACCTTC. The full variable domain, rest sourced from reference TRBV9 and TRBJ1-2, is DSGVTQTPKHLITATGQRVTLRCSPRSGDLSVYWYQQSLDQGLQFLIQYYNGEERAKGNILERFSAQQFPDLHSELNLSSLELGDSALYFCASSVEVDRVYGYTFGSGTRLTVV.

V and J are TRBV13 and TRBJ2-6; D not certain. V gave up 2 bases and J gave up 0 bases, with 5 bases separating them. The CDR3 has 15 residues. Germline CDR1 reads PRHDT; CDR2 reads FYEKMQ (reference sequence). The CDR3 is CASSLRSSGANVLTF. The DNA for the CDR3 is TGTGCCAGCAGCTTAAGGAGCTCTGGGGCCAACGTCCTGACTTTC.

V gene TRBV6-5 combines with J gene TRBJ1-1, with D hard to call. The V gene lost 1 base and the J gene lost 1 base, with 7 bases spanning the gap. CDR3 size: 14 residues. Germline-derived CDR1 and CDR2 are MNHEY and SVGAGI. As DNA, the CDR3 is TGTGCCAGCAGTTACTATGGGGAGAACACTGAAGCTTTCTTT. Translated: CASSYYGENTEAFF.

The chain employs TRBV10-3 and TRBJ2-2; the D gene is possibly TRBD2 (6 bases). Trimming shortened V by 0 bases and J by 6 bases, and 8 bases separated the two germline ends. Germline loops: CDR1 ENHRY, CDR2 SYGVKD. The CDR3 covers 14 residues. CDR3 sequence reads: CAISESSGAGELFF. The DNA of the CDR3 is TGTGCCATCAGTGAGTCATCGGGGGCCGGGGAGCTGTTTTTT.

This sequence joins TRBV7-3 and TRBJ1-6, with D perhaps TRBD1 (5 bases). CDR1 SGHTA and CDR2 FQGTGA come from the germline V gene. CDR3 length: 14 amino acids. Trimming left V 1 base short and J 6 bases short, with 7 bases between. CDR3: CASSLKGANSPLHF. CDR3 bases: TGTGCCAGCAGCTTAAAAGGGGCTAATTCACCCCTCCACTTT. The variable domain in full, completed from reference TRBV7-3 and TRBJ1-6, reads GAGVSQTPSNKVTEKGKYVELRCDPISGHTALYWYRQSLGQGPEFLIYFQGTGAADDSGLPNDRFFAVRPEGSVSTLKIQRTERGDSAVYLCASSLKGANSPLHFGNGTRLTVT.

The chain couples TRBV4-1 to TRBJ1-4; 12 bases agree with TRBD1. There are 17 residues in the CDR3. V was pared by 0 bases and J by 8 bases, with 7 bases of the junction left unmatched. Germline CDR1 and CDR2: MGHRA and YSYEKL. CDR3 amino acids: CASSQDRDRGLGEKLFF. The CDR3 coding sequence is TGCGCCAGCAGCCAAGATCGGGACAGGGGGCTAGGAGAAAAACTGTTTTTT.

The chain is built from TRBV6-1 and TRBJ1-3; D gene ambiguous. From germline, CDR1 is MNHNS and CDR2 SASEGT. V lost 1 base and J 4 bases, leaving 17 bases between the germline ends. This CDR3 is built from 17 residues. CDR3 amino acids: CASSEVGTGAGGNTIYF. The CDR3 region has the DNA TGTGCCAGCAGTGAAGTGGGCACTGGAGCTGGAGGAAACACCATATATTTT.

The V call is TRBV27, the J call TRBJ1-3; 8 nucleotides match TRBD1. After removal of 4 bases from V and 5 bases from J, the junction contained 7 bases not matched to a gene. Germline V gene data show CDR1 as MNHEY and CDR2 as SMNVEV (reference sequence). This CDR3 contains 15 residues. The CDR3 DNA reads TGTGCCAGCAGTTCCTCGACAGGGGCGAGAAACACCATATATTTT. It specifies CASSSSTGARNTIYF.